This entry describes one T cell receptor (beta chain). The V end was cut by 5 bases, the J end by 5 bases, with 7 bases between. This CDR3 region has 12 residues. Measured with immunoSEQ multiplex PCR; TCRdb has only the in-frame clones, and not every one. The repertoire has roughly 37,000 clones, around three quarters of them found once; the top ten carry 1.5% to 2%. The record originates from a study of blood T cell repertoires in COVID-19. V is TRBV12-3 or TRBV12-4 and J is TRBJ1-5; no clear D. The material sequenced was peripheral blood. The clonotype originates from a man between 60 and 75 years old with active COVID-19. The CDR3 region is CASSAPDQPQHF. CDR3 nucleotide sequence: TGTGCCAGCAGTGCGCCGGATCAGCCCCAGCATTTT.